These 32 T cell receptor beta chains originate from one sample sequenced in a study of cytotoxic CD8 clonotypes in ibrutinib-treated CLL. Profiled with immunoSEQ multiplex PCR; TCRdb holds only in-frame clones, not every one. Here the sample spans some 80,000 clones, about four fifths being singletons. This specimen consisted of PBMCs, obtained after 12 months of ibrutinib treatment. These receptors all come from a human donor with chronic lymphocytic leukemia.

The rearrangement joins TRBV4-3 to TRBJ2-2; tentatively, D is TRBD2 (6 bases). Germline assignment: CDR1 LGHNA and CDR2 YSLEER. V shed 0 bases and J shed 4 bases, with 15 bases lying between them. The CDR3 has 17 residues. The CDR3 loop is CASSQDGGGIFTGELFF. CDR3 DNA: TGCGCCAGCAGCCAAGATGGTGGGGGGATCTTCACCGGGGAGCTGTTTTTT.

The V and J genes are TRBV9 and TRBJ1-4; D remains ambiguous. This CDR3 spans 14 amino acids. V was trimmed by 0 bases and J by 3 bases, leaving 6 bases between them. From germline, CDR1 is SGDLS and CDR2 YYNGEE. The CDR3 is CASSVGGANEKLFF. The CDR3 nucleotides are TGTGCCAGCAGCGTAGGTGGAGCTAATGAAAAACTGTTTTTT.

CDR3 in amino acids: CASSIHGTAPFNLYGYTF. CDR3 nucleotide sequence: TGTGCCAGTAGTATACACGGGACAGCTCCTTTTAACCTCTATGGCTACACCTTC. The rearrangement uses TRBV19 and TRBJ1-2, with 7 bases matching TRBD1. Germline V gene lookup returns CDR1 LNHDA and CDR2 SQIVND (reference sequence). V shed 2 bases, J shed 4 bases, and the junction held 16 bases outside the gene matches. CDR3 length: 18 amino acids.

The chain has TRBV19 and TRBJ2-1, with D perhaps given as TRBD1 or TRBD2 (5 bases each). CDR3 length: 15 amino acids. The V gene's germline CDR1 is LNHDA and CDR2 SQIVND (reference sequence). V was cut by 6 bases and J by 5 bases, with 17 bases left in between. In DNA, the CDR3 is TGTGCCAGTAGGCCATGGGGGAGCCAAGACAATGAGCAGTTCTTC. Translating gives CASRPWGSQDNEQFF. Supplemented by reference TRBV19 and TRBJ2-1, the full variable domain reads DGGITQSPKYLFRKEGQNVTLSCEQNLNHDAMYWYRQDPGQGLRLIYYSQIVNDFQKGDIAEGYSVSREKKESFPLTVTSAQKNPTAFYLCASRPWGSQDNEQFFGPGTRLTVL.

This clone has just one count. The chain employs TRBV7-2 and TRBJ1-5, with 7 bases lining up with TRBD1. CDR3 length: 16 amino acids. Trimming took 4 bases from V and 4 from J; bases not matched to a gene: 10. Germline V gene sequence: CDR1 SGHTA, CDR2 FQGNSA. CDR3 DNA sequence: TGTGCCAGCAGCTGGACGACAGGGAAGATAAATCAGCCCCAGCATTTT. It encodes CASSWTTGKINQPQHF. The whole variable domain, filled in from reference TRBV7-2 and TRBJ1-5, reads GAGVSQSPSNKVTEKGKDVELRCDPISGHTALYWYRQSLGQGLEFLIYFQGNSAPDKSGLPSDRFSAERTGGSVSTLTIQRTQQEDSAVYLCASSWTTGKINQPQHFGDGTRLSIL.

The chain couples TRBV7-9 to TRBJ2-1, with 10 bases that match TRBD2. Germline V lookup: CDR1 SEHNR, CDR2 FQNEAQ (reference sequence). CDR3 length: 15 residues. The junction had 7 bases not matched to a gene; V was cut back by 7 bases and J by 4 bases. CDR3 nucleotide sequence: TGTGCCAGCACCCTGACTAGCGGGCCGTACAATGAGCAGTTCTTC. Translated, it gives CASTLTSGPYNEQFF.

The V and J genes are TRBV19 and TRBJ1-2; 7 nucleotides agree with TRBD1. Germline V gene sequence: CDR1 LNHDA, CDR2 SQIVND (reference sequence). V gave up 6 bases and J gave up 3 bases; unmatched junction bases: 7. This CDR3 is 14 amino acids long. The CDR3 is CASRFPQGYYGYTF. CDR3 nucleotide sequence: TGTGCCAGTAGATTCCCACAGGGGTACTATGGCTACACCTTC.

The chain links TRBV27 to TRBJ1-1; D is uncertain. Per the germline V gene, CDR1 is MNHEY and CDR2 is SMNVEV (reference sequence). V shed 4 bases and J shed 1 base, with 10 bases lying between them. The CDR3 is 14 residues long. CDR3 residues: CASSSPTRNTEAFF. DNA of the CDR3: TGTGCCAGCAGTTCACCAACGAGGAACACTGAAGCTTTCTTT.

This chain connects TRBV28 to TRBJ1-2; TRBD1 matches 9 bases. Trimming at V came to 4 bases and at J to 5 bases, leaving 8 bases not matched to a gene. CDR1 is MDHEN and CDR2 is SYDVKM in the germline V gene. The CDR3 spans 15 residues. Here the CDR3 DNA reads TGTGCCAGCAGTTCGACAGGGGGGCTTTGGTATGGCTACACCTTC. Protein product: CASSSTGGLWYGYTF.

The V and J genes are TRBV28 and TRBJ1-5; 9 bases fit TRBD1. The CDR3 is 15 amino acids. Trimming removed 6 bases from V and 7 bases from J; junction bases left unmatched: 10. The germline V gene encodes CDR1 MDHEN and CDR2 SYDVKM. The CDR3 sequence: CASSSGTGSGQPQHF. As DNA, the CDR3 is TGTGCCAGCAGCTCCGGGACAGGGAGCGGGCAGCCCCAGCATTTT.

V usage is TRBV9 and J usage is TRBJ2-2; D uncertain. The CDR3 length is 13 residues. V shed 3 bases and J shed 8 bases, with 11 bases lying between them. Per the germline V gene, CDR1 is SGDLS and CDR2 is YYNGEE. The CDR3 sequence is CASSGLVSGELFF. The CDR3 DNA reads as TGTGCCAGCAGCGGTCTAGTGTCTGGGGAGCTGTTTTTT.

This rearrangement joins TRBV6-1 to TRBJ1-4, with D possibly matching TRBD1 (5 bases). The CDR3 loop spans 14 amino acids. Trimming took off 8 bases at V and 8 bases at J, with 18 bases between the two ends. The germline CDR1 and CDR2 sequences are MNHNS and SASEGT. CDR3 sequence (DNA): TGTGCCAGCCGGGAGGGGCATTGGGAAGAAAAACTGTTTTTT. Translated, it gives CASREGHWEEKLFF.

The rearrangement links TRBV28 to TRBJ1-1; 9 nucleotides match TRBD1. CDR1 and CDR2 from the germline V gene are MDHEN and SYDVKM. The CDR3 covers 15 residues. Trimming removed 4 bases from V and 4 bases from J; junction bases left unmatched: 7. The CDR3 sequence: CASSSPGTGTTEAFF. The CDR3 DNA reads TGTGCCAGCAGTTCCCCCGGGACAGGGACCACTGAAGCTTTCTTT.

This rearrangement joins TRBV11-3 to TRBJ1-1; D is ambiguous. The CDR3 consists of 15 residues. Germline CDR1 is SGHNT and CDR2 is YENEEA. V gave up 1 base and J gave up 2 bases, with 11 bases separating them. This CDR3 is CASSLGHGKNTEAFF. CDR3 DNA sequence: TGTGCCAGCAGCTTAGGACACGGGAAAAACACTGAAGCTTTCTTT. The complete variable domain, with remaining parts taken from reference TRBV11-3 and TRBJ1-1, reads EAGVVQSPRYKIIEKKQPVAFWCNPISGHNTLYWYLQNLGQGPELLIRYENEEAVDDSQLPKDRFSAERLKGVDSTLKIQPAELGDSAVYLCASSLGHGKNTEAFFGQGTRLTVV.

This clone was counted a few times. CDR3 in amino acids: CASSPGGAYEQYF. DNA of the CDR3: TGTGCCAGCAGCCCCGGGGGGGCCTACGAGCAGTACTTC. The chain recombines TRBV27 with TRBJ2-7; TRBD2 agrees at 8 bases. The CDR3 spans 13 residues. V lost 6 bases, J lost 2 bases, and 3 bases stayed unmatched. CDR1 is MNHEY and CDR2 is SMNVEV in the germline V gene (reference sequence).

The CDR3 is CASRGSTGEQYF. Written as DNA, the CDR3 is TGTGCCAGCAGGGGTAGCACGGGGGAGCAGTACTTC. The chain is built from TRBV6-1 and TRBJ2-7; perhaps TRBD2 as D (5 bases). CDR1 MNHNS and CDR2 SASEGT come from the germline V gene. CDR3 length equals 12 residues. Deletions cut 6 bases from V and 7 bases from J, with 13 bases between.

A note on this clone: This specimen includes other DNA sequences encoding the same CDR3. The chain links TRBV5-1 to TRBJ1-3; D is ambiguous. The germline CDR1 and CDR2 sequences are SGHRS and YFSETQ. V lost 0 bases and J 0 bases, leaving 4 bases between the germline ends. The CDR3 has 14 amino acids. CDR3 amino acids: CASSLESSGNTIYF. DNA for the CDR3: TGCGCCAGCAGCTTGGAGAGCTCTGGAAACACCATATATTTT.

The chain carries TRBV7-6 and TRBJ2-3; unclear D gene. Per the germline V gene, CDR1 is SGHVS and CDR2 is FNYEAQ. The CDR3 totals 15 residues. V was cut by 1 base and J by 2 bases, with 10 bases left in between. DNA of the CDR3: TGTGCCAGCAGCTTAGTGGCCCCTCCCACAGATACGCAGTATTTT. The encoded protein is CASSLVAPPTDTQYF.

V and J are TRBV7-2 and TRBJ2-7, with D possibly TRBD2 on 6 matching bases. This CDR3 spans 15 amino acids. Trimming took 1 base from V and 8 from J, leaving 18 bases between them. The germline V gene has CDR1 SGHTA and CDR2 FQGNSA. The CDR3 DNA reads TGTGCCAGCAGCTTAGGGGTCAGGGAGGAGGGTAAGCAGTACTTC. Protein sequence: CASSLGVREEGKQYF.

V usage is TRBV4-1 and J usage is TRBJ2-7; 8 nucleotides agree with TRBD2. CDR3 size: 15 residues. After removal of 3 bases from V and 2 bases from J, the junction contained 6 bases not matched to a gene. CDR1 MGHRA and CDR2 YSYEKL come from the germline V gene. CDR3 coding DNA: TGCGCCAGCAGCCAGGATCCGGGGGGGGCCTACGAGCAGTACTTC. Protein sequence: CASSQDPGGAYEQYF.

The V call is TRBV5-6, the J call TRBJ2-7; D may match TRBD1 or TRBD2 (6 bases each). V lost 4 bases, J lost 3 bases, and 11 bases lay in between. The CDR3 consists of 13 residues. Germline V lookup: CDR1 SGHDT, CDR2 YYEEEE. In DNA form, the CDR3 reads TGTGCCAGCAGCAGAGGGGGGTTCTACGAGCAGTACTTC. This gives the protein CASSRGGFYEQYF.

This sequence joins TRBV5-6 and TRBJ2-7, with D possibly matching TRBD2 (5 bases). V gave up 2 bases and J gave up 0 bases, with 9 bases separating them. Germline V CDR1 and CDR2: SGHDT, YYEEEE. The CDR3 runs 14 residues. The CDR3 DNA is TGTGCCAGCAGCTTCTTAGGGAGCTCCTACGAGCAGTACTTC. Protein product: CASSFLGSSYEQYF.

The chain recombines TRBV28 with TRBJ1-4; no clear D gene. Trimming stripped 7 bases from V and 0 bases from J, with 12 bases between. The CDR3 totals 15 residues. The germline V gene encodes CDR1 MDHEN and CDR2 SYDVKM. The CDR3 loop is CASTGSLATNEKLFF. CDR3 nucleotide sequence: TGTGCCAGCACCGGCAGCCTTGCAACTAATGAAAAACTGTTTTTT.

Details on this clone: One end of the junction varies from germline; a read error may be responsible. V gene TRBV7-7 combines with J gene TRBJ2-2; 10 positions match TRBD2. The CDR3 length is 18 residues. CDR1 and CDR2 (germline): SSHAT, FNYEAQ (reference sequence). The CDR3 region has the DNA TGTGCTAGCAGCTTAGATCTAGCGGGGGTCGCGAACACCGGGGAGCTGTTTTTT. The encoded protein is CASSLDLAGVANTGELFF.

The chain has TRBV14 and TRBJ2-5, with D perhaps TRBD1 or TRBD2 (5 bases each). CDR3 length: 15 residues. CDR1 and CDR2 from the germline V gene are SGHDN and FVKESK. V shed 1 base and J shed 2 bases, with 11 bases lying between them. In DNA form, the CDR3 reads TGTGCCAGCAGCCAAGCTCTAGGGGAGCAAGAGACCCAGTACTTC. Its translation: CASSQALGEQETQYF.

The J gene is TRBJ1-1, the V gene TRBV6-5; possibly TRBD1 for D (6 bases). V shed 2 bases and J shed 5 bases, with 9 bases lying between them. The V gene's germline CDR1 is MNHEY and CDR2 SVGAGI. The CDR3 spans 13 residues. CDR3 bases: TGTGCCAGCAGTTACGGGGGGGCGACTGAAGCTTTCTTT. Encoded protein: CASSYGGATEAFF.

The chain carries TRBV7-2 and TRBJ2-3, with D hard to call. Germline V gene data show CDR1 as SGHTA and CDR2 as FQGNSA. V dropped 1 base and J dropped 6 bases, with 8 bases sitting between them. This CDR3 spans 13 amino acids. The CDR3: CASSLGFDDTQYF. In DNA, the CDR3 is TGTGCCAGCAGCTTAGGTTTCGATGATACGCAGTATTTT.

This clone was found a few times. This sequence joins TRBV18 and TRBJ2-1; D gene uncertain. V was cut by 0 bases and J by 7 bases, with 10 bases left in between. CDR3 length: 14 residues. Germline V lookup: CDR1 KGHSH, CDR2 LQKENI. The CDR3 DNA sequence: TGTGCCAGCTCACCACCAGGCGTCCATAATGAGCAGTTCTTC. It encodes CASSPPGVHNEQFF.

This clone appeared once. The chain is built from TRBV11-2 and TRBJ2-7; TRBD2 might be the D (5 bases). Germline V gene sequence: CDR1 SGHAT, CDR2 FQNNGV. This CDR3 has 14 amino acids. Trimming shortened V by 4 bases and J by 0 bases, and 10 bases separated the two germline ends. The CDR3 spells CASSYERTSYEQYF. DNA for the CDR3: TGTGCCAGCAGCTACGAGCGGACCTCCTACGAGCAGTACTTC.

The genes are TRBV19 and TRBJ1-1, with D perhaps matching TRBD1 (6 bases). This CDR3 spans 13 amino acids. Germline CDR1 LNHDA, CDR2 SQIVND (reference sequence). With 6 bases removed from V and 6 bases from J, the gap between germline ends came to 14 bases. CDR3 DNA: TGTGCCAGTAGCACCCAGGGGTTTGCTGAAGCTTTCTTT. Translated, it gives CASSTQGFAEAFF.

With regard to this clone: The junction and the germline gene differ at one end; a read error may be behind it. The rearrangement joins TRBV18 to TRBJ1-2; 7 nucleotides line up with TRBD1. Germline V lookup: CDR1 KGHSH, CDR2 LQKENI. The CDR3 loop spans 13 amino acids. CDR3 sequence reads: CASLPGGGYGYTF. Written as DNA, the CDR3 is TGTGCCAGCTTACCAGGGGGTGGCTATGGCTACACCTTC.

The rearrangement uses TRBV2 and TRBJ2-5; TRBD2 aligns across 8 bases. The germline CDR1 and CDR2 sequences are SNHLY and FYNNEI. This CDR3 is 16 amino acids long. V shed 4 bases and J 4 bases; nucleotides not matched to a gene: 11. CDR3 amino acids: CASSAHGGDRGETQYF. CDR3 DNA sequence: TGTGCCAGCAGTGCCCACGGGGGGGATAGGGGAGAGACCCAGTACTTC.